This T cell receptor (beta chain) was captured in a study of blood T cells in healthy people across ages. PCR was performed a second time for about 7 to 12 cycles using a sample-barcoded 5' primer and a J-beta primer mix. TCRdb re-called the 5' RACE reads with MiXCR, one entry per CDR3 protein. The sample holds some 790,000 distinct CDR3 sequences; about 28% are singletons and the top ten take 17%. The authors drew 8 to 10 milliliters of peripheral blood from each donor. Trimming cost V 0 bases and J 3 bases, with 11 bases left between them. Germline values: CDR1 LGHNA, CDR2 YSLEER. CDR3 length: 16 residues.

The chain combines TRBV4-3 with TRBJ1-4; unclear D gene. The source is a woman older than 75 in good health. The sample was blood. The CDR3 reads CASSQEFPRPNEKLFF. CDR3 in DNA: TGCGCCAGCAGCCAAGAATTCCCCAGACCTAATGAAAAACTGTTTTTT.